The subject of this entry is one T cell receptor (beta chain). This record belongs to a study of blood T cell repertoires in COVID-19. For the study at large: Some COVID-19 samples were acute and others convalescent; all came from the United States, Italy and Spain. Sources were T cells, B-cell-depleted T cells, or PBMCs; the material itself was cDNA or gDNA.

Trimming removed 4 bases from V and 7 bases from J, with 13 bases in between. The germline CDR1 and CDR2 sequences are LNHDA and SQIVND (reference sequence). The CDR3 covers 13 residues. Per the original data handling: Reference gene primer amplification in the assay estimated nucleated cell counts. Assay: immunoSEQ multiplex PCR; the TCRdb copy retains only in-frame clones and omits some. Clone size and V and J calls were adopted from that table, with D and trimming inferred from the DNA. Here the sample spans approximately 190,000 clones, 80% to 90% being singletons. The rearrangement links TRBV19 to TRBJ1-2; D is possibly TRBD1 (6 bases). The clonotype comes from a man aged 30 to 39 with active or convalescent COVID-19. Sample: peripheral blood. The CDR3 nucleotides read TGTGCCAGTAGTAGAGGGGGGGATGGTGGCTACACCTTC. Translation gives CASSRGGDGGYTF. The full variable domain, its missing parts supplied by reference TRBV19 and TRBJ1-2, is DGGITQSPKYLFRKEGQNVTLSCEQNLNHDAMYWYRQDPGQGLRLIYYSQIVNDFQKGDIAEGYSVSREKKESFPLTVTSAQKNPTAFYLCASSRGGDGGYTFGSGTRLTVV.